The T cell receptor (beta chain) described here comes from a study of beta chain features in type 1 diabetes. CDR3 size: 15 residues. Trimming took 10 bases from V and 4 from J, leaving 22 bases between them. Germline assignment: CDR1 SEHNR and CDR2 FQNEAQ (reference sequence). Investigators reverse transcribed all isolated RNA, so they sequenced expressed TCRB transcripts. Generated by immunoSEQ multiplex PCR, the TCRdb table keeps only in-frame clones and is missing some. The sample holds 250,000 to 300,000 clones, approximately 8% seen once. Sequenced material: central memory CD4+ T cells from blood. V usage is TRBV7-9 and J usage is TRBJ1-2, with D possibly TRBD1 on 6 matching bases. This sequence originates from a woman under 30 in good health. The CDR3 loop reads CATPRGGWVAYGYTF. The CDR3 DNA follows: TGTGCCACTCCGAGAGGGGGATGGGTCGCCTATGGCTACACCTTC.